The 18 T cell receptor beta chains reported below all come from one sample, sequenced in a study of shared clonotypes between healthy human individuals. Measured with immunoSEQ multiplex PCR; TCRdb has only the in-frame clones, and not every one. This table holds about 690,000 clones, roughly 88% found once. Sequencing input: memory CD8+ T cells from PBMCs. Indicated subset: CD45RO+ cells pooled with CCR7-negative TemRA cells. These receptors came from a young man in good health. Some clones in this sample may be carry-over from other donors' samples.

The chain links TRBV27 to TRBJ2-7, with TRBD1 identical over 7 bases. CDR3 length: 14 residues. The ends lost 2 bases at V and 2 bases at J; junction bases unmatched: 3. Germline CDR1 is MNHEY and CDR2 is SMNVEV (reference sequence). CDR3 sequence: CASSLGDSPYEQYF. In nucleotides, the CDR3 is TGTGCCAGCAGTTTAGGGGACAGTCCCTACGAGCAGTACTTC.

J is TRBJ1-3 and V is TRBV6-5; D is undetermined. The CDR3 runs 11 residues. From germline, CDR1 is MNHEY and CDR2 SVGAGI. Trimming left V 2 bases short and J 7 bases short, with 3 bases between. As DNA, the CDR3 is TGTGCCAGCAGTTACGGTAACACCATATATTTT. Residues: CASSYGNTIYF.

The chain carries TRBV27 and TRBJ2-5; no firm D call. This CDR3 spans 16 amino acids. The germline CDR1 and CDR2 sequences are MNHEY and SMNVEV (reference sequence). V shed 2 bases and J shed 3 bases, with 16 bases lying between them. The CDR3 DNA reads as TGTGCCAGCAGTTTACTCGTCCCTGTCACCAAAGAGACCCAGTACTTC. Encoded protein: CASSLLVPVTKETQYF.

This chain links TRBV5-6 with TRBJ1-5; the D gene is possibly TRBD1 (5 bases). Germline values: CDR1 SGHDT, CDR2 YYEEEE. V was shortened by 3 bases and J by 6 bases, with 10 bases between the two germline ends. This CDR3 region has 13 residues. The chain's CDR3 is CASSSGYGQPQHF. Written as DNA, the CDR3 is TGTGCCAGCAGCTCAGGGTACGGTCAGCCCCAGCATTTT.

CDR3 nucleotide sequence: TGTGCCAGCAGCTCTACTAGCGGACGAAGCTCCTACAATGAGCAGTTCTTC. Translating gives CASSSTSGRSSYNEQFF. V is TRBV7-3 and J is TRBJ2-1; 8 bases match TRBD2. CDR1 and CDR2 from the germline V gene are SGHTA and FQGTGA. V lost 4 bases, J lost 0 bases, and 8 bases stayed unmatched. The CDR3 is 17 amino acids. Full variable domain (remainder filled in from reference TRBV7-3 and TRBJ2-1): GAGVSQTPSNKVTEKGKYVELRCDPISGHTALYWYRQSLGQGPEFLIYFQGTGAADDSGLPNDRFFAVRPEGSVSTLKIQRTERGDSAVYLCASSSTSGRSSYNEQFFGPGTRLTVL.

This chain connects TRBV7-9 to TRBJ1-4; 8 bases agree with TRBD1. The CDR3 is made up of 15 amino acids. V dropped 2 bases and J dropped 10; count of bases not matched to a gene: 9. Germline lookup yields CDR1 SEHNR and CDR2 FQNEAQ (reference sequence). CDR3 loop: CASSLPRTGLGKLFF. The CDR3 bases are TGTGCCAGCAGCTTACCCCGGACAGGGTTGGGAAAACTGTTTTTT. The entire variable domain, with the rest obtained from reference TRBV7-9 and TRBJ1-4, is as follows: DTGVSQNPRHKITKRGQNVTFRCDPISEHNRLYWYRQTLGQGPEFLTYFQNEAQLEKSRLLSDRFSAERPKGSFSTLEIQRTEQGDSAMYLCASSLPRTGLGKLFFGSGTQLSVL.

The V gene is TRBV15, the J gene TRBJ2-1; 8 nucleotides line up with TRBD1. V dropped 5 bases and J dropped 7; count of bases not matched to a gene: 7. The CDR3 loop spans 14 amino acids. Germline values: CDR1 LNHNV, CDR2 YYDKDF (reference sequence). CDR3 amino acids: CATSAWTGLNEQFF. DNA of the CDR3: TGTGCCACCAGCGCCTGGACAGGGTTGAATGAGCAGTTCTTC.

This chain links TRBV10-2 with TRBJ2-5, with 7 nucleotides matching TRBD2. The germline V gene encodes CDR1 WSHSY and CDR2 SAAADI. The CDR3 is 17 residues long. The junction had 12 bases not matched to a gene; V was cut back by 0 bases and J by 5 bases. CDR3 sequence: CASSESFGPGRRETQYF. The CDR3 nucleotides read TGCGCCAGCAGTGAGTCGTTCGGCCCCGGGAGGAGGGAGACCCAGTACTTC.

This chain joins TRBV4-1 and TRBJ2-1; no clear D gene. V lost 0 bases and J 8 bases, leaving 5 bases between the germline ends. The CDR3 spans 12 residues. Germline V gene data show CDR1 as MGHRA and CDR2 as YSYEKL. The CDR3 spells CASSQEDDEQFF. The CDR3 DNA sequence: TGCGCCAGCAGCCAAGAAGACGATGAGCAGTTCTTC.

The gene calls are TRBV28 and TRBJ1-6; maybe TRBD1 (6 bases). The V gene's germline CDR1 is MDHEN and CDR2 SYDVKM. V lost 6 bases, J lost 1 base, and 13 bases lay in between. The CDR3 spans 16 residues. The CDR3 region is CASSTGYRSYNSPLHF. The CDR3 region has the DNA TGTGCCAGCAGCACAGGGTATAGGTCCTATAATTCACCCCTCCACTTT.

The chain recombines TRBV28 with TRBJ2-5; 9 positions match TRBD1. Trimming cost V 7 bases and J 5 bases; bases outside gene matches: 8. This CDR3 contains 14 residues. CDR1 is MDHEN and CDR2 is SYDVKM in the germline V gene. The CDR3 loop is CASKLQGAWETQYF. The CDR3 nucleotides are TGTGCCAGCAAGCTACAGGGGGCCTGGGAGACCCAGTACTTC.

For the CDR3, the DNA is TGTGCCAGCAGCACCGGGACAGGGGCCTCCTACAATGAGCAGTTCTTC. Amino acid sequence: CASSTGTGASYNEQFF. The chain carries TRBV5-8 and TRBJ2-1, with 10 bases that match TRBD1. The CDR3 contains 16 residues. V lost 4 bases, J lost 0 bases, and 4 bases stayed unmatched. In germline, CDR1 is SGHTS, CDR2 YDEGEE. Full variable domain (rest looked up from reference TRBV5-8 and TRBJ2-1): EAGVTQSPTHLIKTRGQQATLRCSPISGHTSVYWYQQALGLGLQFLLWYDEGEERNRGNFPPRFSGRQFPNYSSELNVNALELEDSALYLCASSTGTGASYNEQFFGPGTRLTVL.

The gene calls are TRBV11-1 and TRBJ2-5, with TRBD2 identical over 7 bases. This CDR3 region has 15 residues. Germline values: CDR1 SGHAT, CDR2 FQDESV (reference sequence). Germline trimming cut 6 bases from V and 4 bases from J; bases unmatched to any gene: 11. The CDR3 here is CASRRGRGGVETQYF. CDR3 sequence (DNA): TGTGCCAGCAGACGGGGGAGGGGAGGTGTAGAGACCCAGTACTTC.

The J gene is TRBJ2-1, the V gene TRBV10-3; a possible D gene is TRBD2 (8 bases). The CDR3 has 16 residues. The germline V gene has CDR1 ENHRY and CDR2 SYGVKD. V was pared by 10 bases and J by 4 bases, with 23 bases between. CDR3 residues: CATGQASGSPYNEQFF. CDR3 nucleotides: TGTGCCACCGGACAGGCGAGCGGGAGCCCTTACAATGAGCAGTTCTTC.

This clone occurred once. V and J are TRBV29-1 and TRBJ2-3, with 13 positions matching TRBD2. This CDR3 has 18 residues. Germline V lookup: CDR1 SQVTM, CDR2 ANQGSEA. Trimming cost V 3 bases and J 4 bases; bases outside gene matches: 13. CDR3: CSVDLGLAGAWLADTQYF. The CDR3 coding sequence is TGCAGCGTTGACCTCGGACTAGCGGGAGCATGGTTGGCAGATACGCAGTATTTT.

The V gene is TRBV27, the J gene TRBJ2-2; D unclear. V was clipped by 4 bases and J by 1 base, with 7 bases between them. The V gene's germline CDR1 is MNHEY and CDR2 SMNVEV (reference sequence). CDR3 size: 14 residues. The DNA for the CDR3 is TGTGCCAGCAGTTCCAGCAGGAACACCGGGGAGCTGTTTTTT. Its protein is CASSSSRNTGELFF.

Details on this clone: The junction does not match germline at one end; this may be a read error. The chain uses TRBV6-1 and TRBJ2-6; D possibly uses TRBD1 or TRBD2 (7 bases each). The CDR3 spans 15 residues. Germline CDR1 reads MNHNS; CDR2 reads SASEGT. CDR3 in amino acids: CASSARGDRPNFLTF. The CDR3 nucleotides are TGTGCCAGCAGTGCCCGGGGGGACAGACCCAACTTCCTGACTTTC.

V is TRBV6-6 and J is TRBJ2-3, with 8 bases matching TRBD1. J was trimmed by 5 bases and V by 6 bases; bases with no gene match: 10. Germline loops: CDR1 MNHNY, CDR2 SVGAGI (reference sequence). This CDR3 region has 15 residues. The CDR3 DNA reads as TGTGCCAGCAGATGGACAGGGCCCCAAGGAGATACGCAGTATTTT. It yields the protein CASRWTGPQGDTQYF.